A selection of T cell receptor beta chains follows, all from one sample in a study of radiation and T cells in renal cell carcinoma. The protocol was immunoSEQ multiplex PCR, while the TCRdb copy is restricted to in-frame clones and leaves out a portion. The sample includes around 20,000 clones, 40% to 55% of them seen just once. Sequences were derived from tumor tissue, sampled from a patient whose treatment included radiotherapy and nephrectomy. The origin of the receptors is a woman in her 50s with renal cell carcinoma. Each CDR3 is given with its conserved first and last residue. A D gene is named only where the DNA matches it firmly. A row's size may be missing; if present it is once, few, many or a size class.

J | size | D | length | V | DNA | CDR3
TRBJ2-3 | NA | TRBD2 | 16 | TRBV5-4 | TGTGCCAGCAGCCTCGGGTCTAGCGGGGCCGGGGGTACGCAGTATTTT | CASSLGSSGAGGTQYF
TRBJ2-2 | many | TRBD2 | 15 | TRBV19 | TGTGCCAGTAAGGGCGGGACTAGCGACACCGGGGAGCTGTTTTTT | CASKGGTSDTGELFF
TRBJ2-7 | NA | NA | 12 | TRBV2 | TGTGCCAGCAGTCCCGGGTGGGGAGAGCAGTACTTC | CASSPGWGEQYF
TRBJ1-2 | few | NA | 13 | TRBV19 | TGTGCCAGTACCCCATGGTACGGGGGGGGCTACACCTTC | CASTPWYGGGYTF
TRBJ1-6 | NA | NA | 16 | TRBV19 | TGTGCCAGTAGTATGTCAGGGGCGTACTATAATTCACCCCTCCACTTT | CASSMSGAYYNSPLHF
TRBJ1-2 | NA | NA | 13 | TRBV7-8 | TGTGCCAGCAGCTTAAACAGGGTCTATGGCTACACCTTC | CASSLNRVYGYTF
TRBJ1-1 | many | NA | 15 | TRBV7-9 | TGTGCCAGCAGCTTTCGCGAACAGGGTCACACTGAAGCTTTCTTT | CASSFREQGHTEAFF
TRBJ1-5 | NA | NA | 14 | TRBV15 | TGTGCCACCAGCACCAGGGATGGAAATCAGCCCCAGCATTTT | CATSTRDGNQPQHF
TRBJ1-3 | NA | NA | 17 | TRBV16 | TGTGCCAGCAGCCAAAGGGACTTCGGCCACTCTGGAAACACCATATATTTT | CASSQRDFGHSGNTIYF
TRBJ2-3 | NA | TRBD2 | 13 | TRBV12-5 | TGTGCTAGTGGGATAGCGGGGAAAGATACGCAGTATTTT | CASGIAGKDTQYF
TRBJ2-1 | NA | TRBD1 | 15 | TRBV30 | TGTGCCTGGAGGCGACAGGGGGCGCGGTACAATGAGCAGTTCTTC | CAWRRQGARYNEQFF
TRBJ2-5 | NA | NA | 12 | TRBV13 | TGTGCCAGCAGCTCTAGTGGAGAGACCCAGTACTTC | CASSSSGETQYF
TRBJ1-1 | NA | TRBD1 | 13 | TRBV19 | TGTGCCAGTAGCTCAACAGGGGACACTGAAGCTTTCTTT | CASSSTGDTEAFF
TRBJ2-7 | NA | NA | 14 | TRBV7-6 | TGTGCCAGCAGCTTAGCGGGGGGTCTCTACGAGCAGTACTTC | CASSLAGGLYEQYF
TRBJ1-1 | few | TRBD1 | 13 | TRBV6-1 | TGTGCCAGCAGTGACCGGGACAGGGGGCCAGCTTTCTTT | CASSDRDRGPAFF
TRBJ1-1 | NA | NA | 13 | TRBV9 | TGTGCCAGCAGCGTAAGTCAGGGCTCTGAAGCTTTCTTT | CASSVSQGSEAFF
TRBJ1-5 | NA | TRBD1 | 17 | TRBV7-9 | TGTGCCAGCAGCTACGGGACAGGGGGGTCTGAGAATCAGCCCCAGCATTTT | CASSYGTGGSENQPQHF